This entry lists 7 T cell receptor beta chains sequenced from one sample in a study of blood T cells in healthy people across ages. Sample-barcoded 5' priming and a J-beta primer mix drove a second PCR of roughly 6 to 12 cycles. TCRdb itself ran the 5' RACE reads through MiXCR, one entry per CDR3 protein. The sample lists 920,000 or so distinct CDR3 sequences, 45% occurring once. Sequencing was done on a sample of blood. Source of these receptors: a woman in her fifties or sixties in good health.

For the CDR3, the DNA is TGTGCCAGCAGCCCCGAAAGCGGGAGGGCCCCTGGGCAGTTCTTC. Its protein is CASSPESGRAPGQFF. This chain links TRBV11-2 with TRBJ2-1, with 10 nucleotides matching TRBD2. Germline V CDR1 and CDR2: SGHAT, FQNNGV. After removal of 5 bases from V and 12 bases from J, the junction contained 13 bases not matched to a gene. The CDR3 spans 15 residues.

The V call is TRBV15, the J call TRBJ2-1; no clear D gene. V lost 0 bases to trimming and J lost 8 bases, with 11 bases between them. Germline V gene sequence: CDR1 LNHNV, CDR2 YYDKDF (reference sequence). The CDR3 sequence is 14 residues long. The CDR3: CATSRDRLRDEQFF. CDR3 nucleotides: TGTGCCACCAGCAGAGATAGGTTACGCGATGAGCAGTTCTTC.

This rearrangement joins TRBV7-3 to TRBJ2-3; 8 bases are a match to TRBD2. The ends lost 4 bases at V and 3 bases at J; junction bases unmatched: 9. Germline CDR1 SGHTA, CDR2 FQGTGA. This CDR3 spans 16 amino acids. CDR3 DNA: TGTGCCAGCAGCTCCTTAGGACTAGCTTTAACAGATACGCAGTATTTT. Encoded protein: CASSSLGLALTDTQYF.

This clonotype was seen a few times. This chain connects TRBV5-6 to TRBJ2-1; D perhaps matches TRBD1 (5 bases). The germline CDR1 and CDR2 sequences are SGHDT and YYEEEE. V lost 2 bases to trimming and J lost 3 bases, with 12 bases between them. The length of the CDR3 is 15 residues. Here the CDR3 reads CASSFSGIRYNEQFF. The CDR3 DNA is TGTGCCAGCAGCTTCTCAGGGATTCGCTACAATGAGCAGTTCTTC.

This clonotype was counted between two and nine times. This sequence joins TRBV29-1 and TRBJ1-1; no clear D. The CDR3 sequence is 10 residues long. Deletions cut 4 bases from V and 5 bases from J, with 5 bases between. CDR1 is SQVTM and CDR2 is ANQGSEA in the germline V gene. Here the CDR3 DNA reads TGCAGCGTTGGACATACTGAAGCTTTCTTT. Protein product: CSVGHTEAFF.

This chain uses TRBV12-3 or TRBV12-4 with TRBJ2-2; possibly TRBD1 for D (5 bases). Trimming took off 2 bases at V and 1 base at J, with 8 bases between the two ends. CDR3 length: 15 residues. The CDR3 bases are TGTGCCAGCAGTTTACTCCAGGGGAACACCGGGGAGCTGTTTTTT. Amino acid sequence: CASSLLQGNTGELFF.

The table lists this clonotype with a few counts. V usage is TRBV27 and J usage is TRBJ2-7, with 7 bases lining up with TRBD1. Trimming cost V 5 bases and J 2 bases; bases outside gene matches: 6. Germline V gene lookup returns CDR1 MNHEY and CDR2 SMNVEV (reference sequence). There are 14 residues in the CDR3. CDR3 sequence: CASSPQGQPYEQYF. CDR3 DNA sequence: TGTGCCAGCAGTCCCCAGGGACAGCCCTACGAGCAGTACTTC.